A single sample is the source of the 26 T cell receptor beta chains below, sequenced in a study of blood T cell repertoires in COVID-19. The data were produced by immunoSEQ multiplex PCR, yet TCRdb's version contains in-frame clones alone and is incomplete. The sample shows about 110,000 clones, approximately 88% of them seen only once. The sample comprised peripheral blood. Receptor source: a human donor in a cohort sampled during active COVID-19.

The chain couples TRBV6-2 or TRBV6-3 to TRBJ2-1, with 9 nucleotides matching TRBD2. CDR3 length: 16 residues. V trimming: 2 bases; J trimming: 5 bases; junction bases outside the gene matches: 7. Germline values: CDR1 MNHEY, CDR2 SVGEGT. The DNA of the CDR3 is TGTGCCAGCAGTTACGTTAGCGGGAGAATCCACAATGAGCAGTTCTTC. Translation: CASSYVSGRIHNEQFF.

This clone was counted only a few times. This same CDR3 is encoded by further DNA sequences in the sample. The CDR3 bases are TGCGCCAGCAGCCAAGCGGACAGGGCCTATGGCTACACCTTC. It codes for CASSQADRAYGYTF. The chain joins TRBV4-3 to TRBJ1-2; 8 positions agree with TRBD1. The CDR3 covers 14 residues. V was pared by 1 base and J by 4 bases, with 2 bases of the junction left unmatched. Per the germline V gene, CDR1 is LGHNA and CDR2 is YSLEER.

This clone was counted only a few times. The chain is built from TRBV5-6 and TRBJ2-1; the match to TRBD2 covers 14 bases. The junction had 3 bases not matched to a gene; V was cut back by 0 bases and J by 7 bases. Germline V lookup: CDR1 SGHDT, CDR2 YYEEEE. CDR3 length: 16 amino acids. The CDR3 DNA reads TGTGCCAGCAGCTTGGCCGGGACTAGCGGGAGTAATGAGCAGTTCTTC. Translating it yields CASSLAGTSGSNEQFF. Full variable domain (rest looked up from reference TRBV5-6 and TRBJ2-1): DAGVTQSPTHLIKTRGQQVTLRCSPKSGHDTVSWYQQALGQGPQFIFQYYEEEERQRGNFPDRFSGHQFPNYSSELNVNALLLGDSALYLCASSLAGTSGSNEQFFGPGTRLTVL.

The gene calls are TRBV6-2 or TRBV6-3 and TRBJ2-1, with TRBD2 matching 8 bases. The ends lost 4 bases at V and 3 bases at J; junction bases unmatched: 11. The CDR3 length is 17 residues. Germline V lookup: CDR1 MNHEY, CDR2 SVGEGT. This chain's CDR3 is CASSSRGGGRNYNEQFF. CDR3 DNA: TGTGCCAGCAGTTCTCGGGGGGGCGGGAGGAACTACAATGAGCAGTTCTTC.

The chain is built from TRBV15 and TRBJ2-4; TRBD2 agrees at 13 bases. After removal of 6 bases from V and 10 bases from J, the junction contained 3 bases not matched to a gene. The CDR3 contains 13 residues. Per germline, CDR1 LNHNV and CDR2 YYDKDF (reference sequence). CDR3 loop: CATRGTSGIIQYF. CDR3 DNA: TGTGCCACCAGAGGGACTAGCGGGATAATTCAGTACTTC.

The V call is TRBV10-3, the J call TRBJ1-5; 8 bases are a match to TRBD1. Germline V gives CDR1 ENHRY, CDR2 SYGVKD. This CDR3 region has 14 residues. V lost 7 bases, J lost 2 bases, and 4 bases stayed unmatched. The CDR3 bases are TGTGCCATCAAACCGGGACAGGGCAATCAGCCCCAGCATTTT. This codes for CAIKPGQGNQPQHF.

This chain joins TRBV28 and TRBJ2-7; tentatively, D is TRBD1 (6 bases). V lost 5 bases to trimming and J lost 2 bases, with 13 bases between them. CDR3 length: 14 residues. Germline V gene sequence: CDR1 MDHEN, CDR2 SYDVKM. Written as DNA, the CDR3 is TGTGCCAGCAGTCCGGGACAATCAGCCTACGAGCAGTACGTC. It codes for CASSPGQSAYEQYV.

On this clone itself: Additional DNA sequences in this sample encode the identical CDR3. The chain links TRBV27 to TRBJ2-1, with D possibly TRBD2 on 5 matching bases. The CDR3 is made up of 13 amino acids. V shed 2 bases and J shed 10 bases, with 12 bases lying between them. The germline V gene encodes CDR1 MNHEY and CDR2 SMNVEV (reference sequence). The CDR3 nucleotides are TGTGCCAGCAGTTTAAGGCTAGCCGAAGAGCAGTTCTTC. It is translated as CASSLRLAEEQFF.

This sequence joins TRBV9 and TRBJ2-2; a possible D gene is TRBD1 (5 bases). V dropped 0 bases and J dropped 11 bases, with 14 bases sitting between them. In germline, CDR1 is SGDLS, CDR2 YYNGEE. The CDR3 covers 14 residues. The CDR3, as DNA: TGTGCCAGCAGCGTAGGGGTGTCTGGGGCAGAGCTGTTTTTT. Protein sequence: CASSVGVSGAELFF.

V gene TRBV28 combines with J gene TRBJ2-3, with 10 bases identical to TRBD2. The CDR3 runs to 16 residues. From germline, CDR1 is MDHEN and CDR2 SYDVKM. With V trimmed by 7 bases and J by 2 bases, 9 bases remained unmatched. CDR3 protein: CASTSGTSVFTDTQYF. The CDR3 DNA reads TGTGCCAGCACTTCCGGGACTAGCGTATTCACAGATACGCAGTATTTT.

Only a few counts were recorded for this clone. This rearrangement joins TRBV9 to TRBJ2-3; 10 bases line up with TRBD2. V lost 0 bases and J lost 3; bases outside the gene matches: 10. This CDR3 has 18 residues. Germline-derived CDR1 and CDR2 are SGDLS and YYNGEE. The CDR3: CASSVGASGRVGTDTQYF. The CDR3 DNA reads as TGTGCCAGCAGCGTAGGGGCTAGCGGGAGAGTTGGGACAGATACGCAGTATTTT.

The rearrangement links TRBV7-9 to TRBJ2-7, with a possible D match to TRBD1 (5 bases). This CDR3 spans 14 amino acids. Germline V gives CDR1 SEHNR, CDR2 FQNEAQ (reference sequence). Trimming shortened V by 3 bases and J by 2 bases, and 11 bases separated the two germline ends. CDR3 amino acids: CASSLHDRTYEQYF. CDR3 sequence (DNA): TGTGCCAGCAGCTTGCACGACAGAACCTACGAGCAGTACTTC.

The V call is TRBV18, the J call TRBJ2-2; tentatively, D is TRBD1 (5 bases). Trimming removed 3 bases at V and 4 bases at J, with 9 bases between. CDR3 length: 14 residues. Germline-derived CDR1 and CDR2 are KGHSH and LQKENI. CDR3 sequence: CASSPDRTTGELFF. CDR3 bases: TGTGCCAGCTCACCCGACAGAACCACCGGGGAGCTGTTTTTT.

The chain is built from TRBV10-3 and TRBJ2-6; a possible D gene is TRBD1 (6 bases). Per the germline V gene, CDR1 is ENHRY and CDR2 is SYGVKD. This CDR3 has 17 amino acids. V gave up 0 bases and J gave up 0 bases, with 9 bases separating them. CDR3 coding DNA: TGTGCCATCAGTGAGTCCGACAGGAGCTCTGGGGCCAACGTCCTGACTTTC. Translating gives CAISESDRSSGANVLTF.

The chain recombines TRBV11-3 with TRBJ2-3; 10 nucleotides line up with TRBD1. Germline V CDR1 and CDR2: SGHNT, YENEEA. The CDR3 spans 15 residues. V shed 4 bases and J 2 bases; nucleotides not matched to a gene: 3. As DNA, the CDR3 is TGTGCCAGCAGCTCGGGACAGGGGTCCACAGATACGCAGTATTTT. Amino acid sequence: CASSSGQGSTDTQYF. Complete variable domain (other parts from reference TRBV11-3 and TRBJ2-3): EAGVVQSPRYKIIEKKQPVAFWCNPISGHNTLYWYLQNLGQGPELLIRYENEEAVDDSQLPKDRFSAERLKGVDSTLKIQPAELGDSAVYLCASSSGQGSTDTQYFGPGTRLTVL.

In this sample, this clone turned up a few times. Distinct nucleotide sequences in the sample also encode this CDR3. This chain joins TRBV6-1 and TRBJ1-2, with D hard to call. The CDR3 has 14 amino acids. Germline V CDR1 and CDR2: MNHNS, SASEGT. The V gene lost 1 base and the J gene lost 5 bases, with 11 bases spanning the gap. The CDR3 here is CASSEESGGYGYTF. As DNA, the CDR3 is TGTGCCAGCAGTGAAGAATCTGGAGGTTATGGCTACACCTTC.

This clone has a single count. The DNA for the CDR3 is TGTGCCAGCAGTCAGGGCGGCGGCAATCAGCCCCAGCATTTT. Its translation is CASSQGGGNQPQHF. The chain recombines TRBV6-2 or TRBV6-3 with TRBJ1-5, with TRBD1 as a possible D gene (5 bases). The CDR3 spans 14 residues. Germline values: CDR1 MNHEY, CDR2 SVGEGT. Trimming shortened V by 5 bases and J by 2 bases, and 10 bases separated the two germline ends.

The chain employs TRBV5-1 and TRBJ2-3; D possibly corresponds to TRBD1 (6 bases). Trimming shortened V by 9 bases and J by 0 bases, and 11 bases separated the two germline ends. Germline CDR1 is SGHRS and CDR2 is YFSETQ. This CDR3 is 13 amino acids long. The CDR3 DNA is TGCGCCAACTCGGACAGCAGCACAGATACGCAGTATTTT. This gives the protein CANSDSSTDTQYF.

The table lists this clone with a count of one. The chain carries TRBV25-1 and TRBJ1-4; D gene unclear. The CDR3 spans 11 residues. Germline V gene data show CDR1 as MGHDK and CDR2 as SYGVNS. V lost 4 bases to trimming and J lost 10 bases, with 7 bases between them. The CDR3 bases are TGTGCCAGCAGTGGTGAGGGAAAACTGTTTTTT. It translates to CASSGEGKLFF.

This chain joins TRBV21-1 and TRBJ2-1; no check of the table's D call, TRBD2, against the DNA was made. TRBV21-1 is an annotated pseudogene. This CDR3 contains 19 residues. CDR3 sequence: CASSKGHQGLAVSYNEQFF. The CDR3 region has the DNA TGTGCCAGCAGCAAAGGACATCAAGGGCTAGCGGTCTCCTACAATGAGCAGTTCTTC.

The chain has TRBV30 and TRBJ1-6; tentatively, D is TRBD1 (5 bases). Germline lookup yields CDR1 GTSNPN and CDR2 SVGIG (reference sequence). CDR3 length: 14 amino acids. The germline V and J ends were trimmed by 4 bases and 9 bases, with 16 bases remaining between them. DNA of the CDR3: TGTGCCTGGACCCAGGGCGGGGGTGGTTCACCCCTCCACTTT. Its protein is CAWTQGGGGSPLHF.

The gene calls are TRBV19 and TRBJ2-7; maybe TRBD1 (6 bases). This CDR3 contains 14 residues. V dropped 4 bases and J dropped 0 bases, with 10 bases sitting between them. Germline CDR1 is LNHDA and CDR2 is SQIVND (reference sequence). In nucleotides, the CDR3 is TGTGCCAGTAGTACTCAACAGGGCTCCTACGAGCAGTACTTC. Its translation: CASSTQQGSYEQYF. Looking up the rest from reference TRBV19 and TRBJ2-7 gives the full variable domain: DGGITQSPKYLFRKEGQNVTLSCEQNLNHDAMYWYRQDPGQGLRLIYYSQIVNDFQKGDIAEGYSVSREKKESFPLTVTSAQKNPTAFYLCASSTQQGSYEQYFGPGTRLTVT.

CDR3 amino acids: CASSLGGLALNTGELFF. The DNA for the CDR3 is TGTGCCAGCAGCTTGGGGGGACTAGCGCTGAACACCGGGGAGCTGTTTTTT. The chain has TRBV5-6 and TRBJ2-2; 10 positions agree with TRBD2. V shed 0 bases and J 1 base; nucleotides not matched to a gene: 3. CDR1 and CDR2 from the germline V gene are SGHDT and YYEEEE. CDR3 length: 17 amino acids.

This chain links TRBV27 with TRBJ2-6; the match to TRBD2 covers 9 bases. Germline-derived CDR1 and CDR2 are MNHEY and SMNVEV (reference sequence). This CDR3 is 15 amino acids long. Germline trimming cut 8 bases from V and 5 bases from J; bases unmatched to any gene: 7. CDR3 DNA sequence: TGTGCCAGCCGGCGGGAGGGGGTCTGGGCCAACGTCCTGACTTTC. It codes for CASRREGVWANVLTF.

This clone was observed a few times. V is TRBV4-3 and J is TRBJ2-7; 11 bases are a match to TRBD2. Germline V lookup: CDR1 LGHNA, CDR2 YSLEER. The CDR3 is 15 amino acids. J gave up 0 bases and V 5 bases, and 3 bases lay outside the gene matches. The CDR3 region is CASSGGTSGSYEQYF. CDR3 coding DNA: TGCGCCAGCAGCGGAGGGACTAGCGGCTCCTACGAGCAGTACTTC.

This clone was observed a single time. The rearrangement uses TRBV7-9 and TRBJ2-7; D not resolved. In germline, CDR1 is SEHNR, CDR2 FQNEAQ (reference sequence). Trimming removed 1 base from V and 2 bases from J, with 15 bases in between. CDR3 length: 16 residues. The CDR3 nucleotides are TGTGCCAGCAGCTTAGGGCCTGATTTGGGCCCCTACGAGCAGTACTTC. This codes for CASSLGPDLGPYEQYF.